One and the same sample provided the 4 T cell receptor beta chains below, sequenced in a study of OX40 agonist ivuxolimab in advanced cancers. Data came from immunoSEQ multiplex PCR; TCRdb stores just in-frame clones and leaves some out. The sample lists roughly 35,000 clones; approximately 80% were seen once. This sample comprised CD4+ or CD8+ T cells sorted from blood, obtained in a trial of the OX40 agonist ivuxolimab. The origin of the receptors is an adult with an advanced solid tumor such as melanoma, head and neck, liver or kidney cancer.

The chain links TRBV5-1 to TRBJ2-7; tentatively, D is TRBD2 (5 bases). CDR3 length equals 13 residues. Germline V gene lookup returns CDR1 SGHRS and CDR2 YFSETQ. Trimming removed 5 bases from V and 1 base from J, with 10 bases in between. This CDR3 is CASSEGGSYEQYF. The CDR3 DNA reads TGCGCCAGCAGTGAGGGCGGATCCTACGAGCAGTACTTC.

The genes are TRBV28 and TRBJ2-3, with 8 bases aligning to TRBD2. The CDR3 has 16 residues. After removal of 3 bases from V and 2 bases from J, the junction contained 7 bases not matched to a gene. Germline values: CDR1 MDHEN, CDR2 SYDVKM. CDR3 region: CASSLSAGGPTDTQYF. The CDR3 nucleotides are TGTGCCAGCAGTTTGTCGGCGGGGGGACCCACAGATACGCAGTATTTT.

The V call is TRBV18, the J call TRBJ1-1, with 7 bases aligning to TRBD1. Germline values: CDR1 KGHSH, CDR2 LQKENI. Trimming cost V 3 bases and J 0 bases; bases outside gene matches: 7. The CDR3 extends over 16 amino acids. Here the CDR3 reads CASSPRQGSMNTEAFF. CDR3 DNA sequence: TGTGCCAGCTCACCTAGACAGGGAAGCATGAACACTGAAGCTTTCTTT.

The chain combines TRBV7-8 with TRBJ1-2, with unresolved D. With 3 bases removed from V and 5 bases from J, the gap between germline ends came to 16 bases. The CDR3 covers 15 residues. Germline-derived CDR1 and CDR2 are SGHVS and FQNEAQ. CDR3: CASSFRREASYGYTF. The CDR3 nucleotides are TGTGCCAGCAGCTTTCGAAGGGAAGCCTCTTATGGCTACACCTTC. The full variable domain, its missing parts supplied by reference TRBV7-8 and TRBJ1-2, is GAGVSQSPRYKVAKRGQDVALRCDPISGHVSLFWYQQALGQGPEFLTYFQNEAQLDKSGLPSDRFFAERPEGSVSTLKIQRTQQEDSAVYLCASSFRREASYGYTFGSGTRLTVV.